This entry lists 9 T cell receptor beta chains sequenced from one sample in a study of cytomegalovirus exposure and HLA in healthy donors. The PCR was carried out with 60 Vbeta primers and 13 Jbeta primers. TCRdb keeps only in-frame clones here, not all; method: immunoSEQ multiplex PCR. Among 100,000 to 150,000 clones listed, roughly 77% were seen once. What was sequenced was PBMCs. Receptors were obtained from a woman in her twenties or thirties in good health and CMV-seronegative.

This chain joins TRBV18 and TRBJ1-4; TRBD1 might be the D (5 bases). Between the trimmed V and J ends, which lost 3 bases and 8 bases, there was a span of 13 bases. Germline loops: CDR1 KGHSH, CDR2 LQKENI. This CDR3 has 14 residues. CDR3 sequence: CASSPSQGGEKLFF. For the CDR3, the DNA is TGTGCCAGCTCACCTTCCCAGGGTGGCGAAAAACTGTTTTTT.

The chain uses TRBV2 and TRBJ2-5, with 11 bases fitting TRBD2. The CDR3 spans 16 residues. Unmatched junction bases numbered 12, after V lost 8 bases and J lost 4 bases. Germline loops: CDR1 SNHLY, CDR2 FYNNEI. The CDR3 loop reads CASGGISGRARETQYF. CDR3 nucleotide sequence: TGTGCCAGCGGAGGTATTAGCGGGAGGGCCCGAGAGACCCAGTACTTC.

This chain uses TRBV7-3 with TRBJ2-3; TRBD1 aligns across 7 bases. Germline loops: CDR1 SGHTA, CDR2 FQGTGA. V gave up 3 bases and J gave up 0 bases; unmatched junction bases: 3. The CDR3 runs to 15 residues. CDR3 sequence: CASSLDRTSTDTQYF. The CDR3 DNA reads TGTGCCAGCAGCTTGGACAGGACCAGCACAGATACGCAGTATTTT.

This chain uses TRBV19 with TRBJ2-3; D uncertain. Deletions cut 2 bases from V and 1 base from J, with 7 bases between. Germline CDR1 and CDR2: LNHDA and SQIVND (reference sequence). CDR3 length: 14 residues. The CDR3: CASSILIGTDTQYF. CDR3 DNA sequence: TGTGCCAGTAGTATACTCATAGGCACAGATACGCAGTATTTT.

V gene TRBV6-6 combines with J gene TRBJ1-1, with 7 bases that match TRBD1. Looked up from germline, CDR1 is MNHNY and CDR2 is SVGAGI (reference sequence). V lost 6 bases and J lost 9; bases outside the gene matches: 13. This CDR3 is built from 14 residues. The CDR3 is CASRDAFRTGQAFF. CDR3 DNA sequence: TGTGCCAGCAGGGACGCTTTTAGGACAGGTCAAGCTTTCTTT.

The V call is TRBV29-1, the J call TRBJ1-1, with TRBD1 identical over 8 bases. The junction had 9 bases not matched to a gene; V was cut back by 7 bases and J by 5 bases. This CDR3 contains 13 residues. The germline CDR1 and CDR2 sequences are SQVTM and ANQGSEA. CDR3 sequence (DNA): TGCAGCGCTAATAAACAGGGGGAAACTGAAGCTTTCTTT. Translating it yields CSANKQGETEAFF.

The chain has TRBV18 and TRBJ2-7, with TRBD1 matching 10 bases. Germline V gene data show CDR1 as KGHSH and CDR2 as LQKENI. Losses at the gene ends were 3 bases for V and 5 bases for J; bases not matched to a gene: 10. CDR3 length: 16 amino acids. The CDR3 sequence: CASSPGTGVRYNEQYF. The CDR3 nucleotides read TGTGCCAGCTCACCCGGGACAGGGGTTCGCTATAACGAGCAGTACTTC.

The rearrangement joins TRBV18 to TRBJ2-5; D remains unclear. Deletions cut 4 bases from V and 2 bases from J, with 8 bases between. In germline, CDR1 is KGHSH, CDR2 LQKENI. This CDR3 comprises 13 residues. The CDR3 here is CASSLGRQETQYF. The CDR3 bases are TGTGCCAGCTCACTTGGCAGACAAGAGACCCAGTACTTC.

The chain uses TRBV5-4 and TRBJ1-2; D is possibly TRBD1 (5 bases). This CDR3 spans 16 amino acids. Germline values: CDR1 SGHNT, CDR2 YYREEE (reference sequence). The ends were cut back, 1 base at V and 4 bases at J, with 17 bases in the middle. The CDR3 DNA reads as TGTGCCAGCAGCTTGTTTGGTGGGCAGGGTCCCTATGGCTACACCTTC. Residues: CASSLFGGQGPYGYTF.